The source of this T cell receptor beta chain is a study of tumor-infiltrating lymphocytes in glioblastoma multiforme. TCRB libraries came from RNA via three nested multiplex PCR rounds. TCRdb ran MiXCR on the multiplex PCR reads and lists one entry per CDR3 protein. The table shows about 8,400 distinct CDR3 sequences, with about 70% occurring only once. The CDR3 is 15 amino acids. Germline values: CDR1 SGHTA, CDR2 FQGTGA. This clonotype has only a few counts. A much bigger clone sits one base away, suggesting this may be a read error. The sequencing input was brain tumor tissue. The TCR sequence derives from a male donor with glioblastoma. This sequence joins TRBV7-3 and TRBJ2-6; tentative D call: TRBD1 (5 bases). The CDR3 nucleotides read TGTGCCAGCAGCTTAATGGTCTCTGGGGCCAACGTCCTGGCTTTC. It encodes CASSLMVSGANVLAF.